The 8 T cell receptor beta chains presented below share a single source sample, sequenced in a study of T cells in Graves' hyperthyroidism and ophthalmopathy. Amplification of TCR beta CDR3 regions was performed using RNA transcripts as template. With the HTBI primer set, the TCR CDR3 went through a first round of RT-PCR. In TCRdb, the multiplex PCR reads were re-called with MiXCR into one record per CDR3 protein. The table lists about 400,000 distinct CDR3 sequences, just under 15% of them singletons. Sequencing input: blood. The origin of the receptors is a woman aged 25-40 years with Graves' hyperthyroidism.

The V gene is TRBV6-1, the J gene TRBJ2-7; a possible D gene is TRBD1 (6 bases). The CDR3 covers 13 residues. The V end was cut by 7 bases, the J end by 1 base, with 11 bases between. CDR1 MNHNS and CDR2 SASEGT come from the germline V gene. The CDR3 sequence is CASTRGSSYEQYF. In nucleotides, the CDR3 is TGTGCCAGCACCAGGGGATCTTCCTACGAGCAGTACTTC.

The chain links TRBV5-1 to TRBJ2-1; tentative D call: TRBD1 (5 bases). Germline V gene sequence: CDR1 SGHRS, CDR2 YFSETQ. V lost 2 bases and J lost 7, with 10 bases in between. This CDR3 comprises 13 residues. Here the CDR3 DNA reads TGCGCCAGCAGCTTCAGGGCAGGGAATGAGCAGTTCTTC. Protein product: CASSFRAGNEQFF.

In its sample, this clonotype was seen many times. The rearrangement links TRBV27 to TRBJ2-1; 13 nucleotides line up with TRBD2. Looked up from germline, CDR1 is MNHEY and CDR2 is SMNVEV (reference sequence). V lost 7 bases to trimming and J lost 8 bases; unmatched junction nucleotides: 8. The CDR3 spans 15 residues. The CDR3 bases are TGTGCCAGCACCCAACTAGCGGGAGGGAAGGATGAGCAGTTCTTC. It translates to CASTQLAGGKDEQFF.

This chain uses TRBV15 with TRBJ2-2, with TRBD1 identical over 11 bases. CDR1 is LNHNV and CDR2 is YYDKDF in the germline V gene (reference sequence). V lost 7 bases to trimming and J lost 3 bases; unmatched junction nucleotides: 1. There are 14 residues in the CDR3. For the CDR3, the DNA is TGTGCCACCAAGGACAGGGGGCACACCGGGGAGCTGTTTTTT. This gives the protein CATKDRGHTGELFF. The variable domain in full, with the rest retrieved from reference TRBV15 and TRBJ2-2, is DAMVIQNPRYQVTQFGKPVTLSCSQTLNHNVMYWYQQKSSQAPKLLFHYYDKDFNNEADTPDNFQSRRPNTSFCFLDIRSPGLGDTAMYLCATKDRGHTGELFFGEGSRLTVL.

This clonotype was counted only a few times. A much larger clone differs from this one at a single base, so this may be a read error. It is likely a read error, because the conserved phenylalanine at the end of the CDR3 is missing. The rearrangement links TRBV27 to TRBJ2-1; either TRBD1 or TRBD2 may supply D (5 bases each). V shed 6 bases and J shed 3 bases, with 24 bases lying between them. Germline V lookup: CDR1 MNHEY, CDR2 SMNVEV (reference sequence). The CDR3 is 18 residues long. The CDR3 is CASSPTRGVASDYNEQFL. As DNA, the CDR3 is TGTGCCAGCAGCCCTACACGAGGGGTTGCCTCCGACTACAATGAGCAGTTCCTC.

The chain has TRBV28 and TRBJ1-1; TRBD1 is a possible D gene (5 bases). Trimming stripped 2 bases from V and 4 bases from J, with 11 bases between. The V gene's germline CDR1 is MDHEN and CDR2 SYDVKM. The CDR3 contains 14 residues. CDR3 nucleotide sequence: TGTGCCAGCAGTTTAATGGGGGACGGCACTGAAGCTTTCTTT. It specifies CASSLMGDGTEAFF.

The CDR3: CASSPWDRTYEQYF. The CDR3 DNA follows: TGCGCCAGCAGCCCTTGGGACAGAACCTACGAGCAGTACTTC. J is TRBJ2-7 and V is TRBV4-1, with 7 nucleotides matching TRBD1. The CDR3 is made up of 14 amino acids. Germline loops: CDR1 MGHRA, CDR2 YSYEKL. Trimming took 4 bases from V and 2 from J; bases not matched to a gene: 5.

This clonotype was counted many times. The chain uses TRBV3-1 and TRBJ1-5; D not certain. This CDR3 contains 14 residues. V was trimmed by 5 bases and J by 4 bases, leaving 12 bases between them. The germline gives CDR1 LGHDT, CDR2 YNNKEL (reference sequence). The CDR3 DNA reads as TGTGCCAGCAGCGCTCACGGTTGGAATCAGCCCCAGCATTTT. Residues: CASSAHGWNQPQHF.